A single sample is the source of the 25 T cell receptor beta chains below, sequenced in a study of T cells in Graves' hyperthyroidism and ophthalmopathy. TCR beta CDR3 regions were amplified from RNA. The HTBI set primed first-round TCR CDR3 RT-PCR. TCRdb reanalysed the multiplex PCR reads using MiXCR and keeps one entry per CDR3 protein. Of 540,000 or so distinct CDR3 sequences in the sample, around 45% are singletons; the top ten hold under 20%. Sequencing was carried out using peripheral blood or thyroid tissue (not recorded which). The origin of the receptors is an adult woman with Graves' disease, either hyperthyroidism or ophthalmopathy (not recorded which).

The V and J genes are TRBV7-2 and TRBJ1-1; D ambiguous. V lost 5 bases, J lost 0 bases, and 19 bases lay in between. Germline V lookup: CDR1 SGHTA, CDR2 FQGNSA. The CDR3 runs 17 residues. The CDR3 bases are TGTGCCAGCAGCGCATACCGACCACAGATTATGAACACTGAAGCTTTCTTT. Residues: CASSAYRPQIMNTEAFF. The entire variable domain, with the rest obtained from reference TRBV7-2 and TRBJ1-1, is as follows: GAGVSQSPSNKVTEKGKDVELRCDPISGHTALYWYRQSLGQGLEFLIYFQGNSAPDKSGLPSDRFSAERTGGSVSTLTIQRTQQEDSAVYLCASSAYRPQIMNTEAFFGQGTRLTVV.

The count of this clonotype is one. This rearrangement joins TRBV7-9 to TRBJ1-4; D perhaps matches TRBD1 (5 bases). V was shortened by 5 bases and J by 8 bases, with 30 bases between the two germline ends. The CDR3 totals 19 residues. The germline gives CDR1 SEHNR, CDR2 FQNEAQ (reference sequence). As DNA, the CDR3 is TGTGCCAGCAGCACCAAAGGCTTTGGCAGTGACGACAGTTGGGAAAAACTGTTTTTT. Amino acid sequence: CASSTKGFGSDDSWEKLFF.

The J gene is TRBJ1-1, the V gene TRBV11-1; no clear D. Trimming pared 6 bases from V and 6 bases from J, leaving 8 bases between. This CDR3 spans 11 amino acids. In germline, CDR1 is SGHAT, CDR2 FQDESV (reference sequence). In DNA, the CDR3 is TGTGCCAGCAGGGGTATGGCTGAAGCTTTCTTT. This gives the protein CASRGMAEAFF.

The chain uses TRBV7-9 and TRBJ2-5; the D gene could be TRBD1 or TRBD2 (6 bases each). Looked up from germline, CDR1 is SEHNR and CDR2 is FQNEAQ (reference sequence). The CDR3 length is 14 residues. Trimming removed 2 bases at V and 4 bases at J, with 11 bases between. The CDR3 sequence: CASSLPRGLETQYF. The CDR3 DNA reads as TGTGCCAGCAGCTTACCCAGGGGACTAGAGACCCAGTACTTC.

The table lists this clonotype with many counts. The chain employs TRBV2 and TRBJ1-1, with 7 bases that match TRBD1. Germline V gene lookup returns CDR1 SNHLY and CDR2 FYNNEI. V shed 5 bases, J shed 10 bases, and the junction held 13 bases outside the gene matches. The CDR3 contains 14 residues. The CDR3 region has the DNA TGTGCCAGCAGTCCCGACAGGGCGATCCGGGGAGCTTTCTTT. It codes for CASSPDRAIRGAFF.

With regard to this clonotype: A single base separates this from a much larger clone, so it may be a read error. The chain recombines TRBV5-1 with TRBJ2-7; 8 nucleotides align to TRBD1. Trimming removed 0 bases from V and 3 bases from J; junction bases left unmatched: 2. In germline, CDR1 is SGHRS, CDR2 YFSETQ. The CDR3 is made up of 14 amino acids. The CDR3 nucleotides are TGCGCCAGCAGCTTGGGGGACAGGTTCTACGAGCAGTACTTC. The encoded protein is CASSLGDRFYEQYF.

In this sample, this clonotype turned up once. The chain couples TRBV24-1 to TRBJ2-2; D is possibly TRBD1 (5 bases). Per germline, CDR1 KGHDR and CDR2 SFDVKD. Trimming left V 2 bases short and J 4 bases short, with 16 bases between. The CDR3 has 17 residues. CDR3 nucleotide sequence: TGTGCCACCAGTGATTCGGCCCGCTACGACAGCACCGGGGAGCTGTTTTTT. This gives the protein CATSDSARYDSTGELFF.

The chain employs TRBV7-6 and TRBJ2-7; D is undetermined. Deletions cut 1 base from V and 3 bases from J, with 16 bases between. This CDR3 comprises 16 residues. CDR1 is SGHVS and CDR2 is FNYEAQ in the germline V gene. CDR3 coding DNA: TGTGCCAGCAGCTTAGGTCTTTCCACCGATAACTACGAGCAGTACTTC. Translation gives CASSLGLSTDNYEQYF.

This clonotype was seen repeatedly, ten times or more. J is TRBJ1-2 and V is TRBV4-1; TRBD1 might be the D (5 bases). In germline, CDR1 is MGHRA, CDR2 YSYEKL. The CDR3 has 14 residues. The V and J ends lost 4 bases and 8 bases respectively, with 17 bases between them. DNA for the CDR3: TGCGCCAGCAGCCGATCAGGGTTTTTCGACGGCTACACCTTC. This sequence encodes CASSRSGFFDGYTF.

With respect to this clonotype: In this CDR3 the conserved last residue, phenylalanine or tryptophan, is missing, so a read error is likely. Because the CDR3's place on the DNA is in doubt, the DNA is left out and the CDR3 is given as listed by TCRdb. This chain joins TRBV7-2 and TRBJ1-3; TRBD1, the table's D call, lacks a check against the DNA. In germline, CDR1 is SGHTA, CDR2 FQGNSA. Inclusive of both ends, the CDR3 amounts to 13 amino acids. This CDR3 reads CASSPRGGTNYNT.

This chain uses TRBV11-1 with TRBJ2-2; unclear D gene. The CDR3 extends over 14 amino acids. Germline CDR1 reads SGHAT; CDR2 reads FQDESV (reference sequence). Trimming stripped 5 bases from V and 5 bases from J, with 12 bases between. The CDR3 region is CASSPPQPTGELFF. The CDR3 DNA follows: TGTGCCAGCAGCCCCCCCCAGCCAACCGGGGAGCTGTTTTTT.

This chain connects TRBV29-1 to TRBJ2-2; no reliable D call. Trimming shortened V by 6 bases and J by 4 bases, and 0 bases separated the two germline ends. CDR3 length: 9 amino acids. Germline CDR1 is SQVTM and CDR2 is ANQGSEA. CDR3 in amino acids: CSVTGELFF. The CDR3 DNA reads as TGCAGCGTCACCGGGGAGCTGTTTTTT.

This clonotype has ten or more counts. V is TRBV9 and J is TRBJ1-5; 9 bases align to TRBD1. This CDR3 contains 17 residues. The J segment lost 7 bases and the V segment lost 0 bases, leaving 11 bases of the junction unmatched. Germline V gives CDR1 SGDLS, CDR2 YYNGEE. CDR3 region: CASSVGQGDGYTQPQHF. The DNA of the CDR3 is TGTGCCAGCAGCGTAGGACAGGGGGACGGCTATACGCAGCCCCAGCATTTT.

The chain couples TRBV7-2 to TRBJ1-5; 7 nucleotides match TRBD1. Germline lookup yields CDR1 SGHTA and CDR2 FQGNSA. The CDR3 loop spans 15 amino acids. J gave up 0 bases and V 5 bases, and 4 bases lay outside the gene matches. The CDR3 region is CASSGDSNSNQPQHF. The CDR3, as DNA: TGTGCCAGCAGCGGGGACAGCAATAGCAATCAGCCCCAGCATTTT.

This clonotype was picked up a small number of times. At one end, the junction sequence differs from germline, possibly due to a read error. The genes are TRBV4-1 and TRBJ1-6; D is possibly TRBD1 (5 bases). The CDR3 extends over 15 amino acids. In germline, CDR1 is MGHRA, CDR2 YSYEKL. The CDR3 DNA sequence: TGCGCCAGCAGCCAGGGGGGGTTCAGTAATTTACCCCTCCACTTT. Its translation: CASSQGGFSNLPLHF.

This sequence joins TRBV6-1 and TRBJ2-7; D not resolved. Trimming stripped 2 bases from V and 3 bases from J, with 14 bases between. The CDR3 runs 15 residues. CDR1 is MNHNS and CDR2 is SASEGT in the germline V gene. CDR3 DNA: TGTGCCAGCAGTGAACGGTACGGACGGGTCTACGAGCAGTACTTC. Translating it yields CASSERYGRVYEQYF.

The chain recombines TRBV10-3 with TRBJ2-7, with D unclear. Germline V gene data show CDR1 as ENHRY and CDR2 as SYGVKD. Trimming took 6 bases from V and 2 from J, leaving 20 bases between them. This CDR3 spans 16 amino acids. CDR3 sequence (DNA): TGTGCCATCAGCAGCGAAAGACTGTCTGATACCTACGAGCAGTACTTC. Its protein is CAISSERLSDTYEQYF.

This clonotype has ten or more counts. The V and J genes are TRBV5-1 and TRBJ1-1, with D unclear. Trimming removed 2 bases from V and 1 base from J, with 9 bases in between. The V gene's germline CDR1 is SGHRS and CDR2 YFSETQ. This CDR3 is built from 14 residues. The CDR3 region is CASSLRTPNTEAFF. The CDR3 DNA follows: TGCGCCAGCAGCTTACGGACTCCGAACACTGAAGCTTTCTTT. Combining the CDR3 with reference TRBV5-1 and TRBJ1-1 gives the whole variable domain KAGVTQTPRYLIKTRGQQVTLSCSPISGHRSVSWYQQTPGQGLQFLFEYFSETQRNKGNFPGRFSGRQFSNSRSEMNVSTLELGDSALYLCASSLRTPNTEAFFGQGTRLTVV.

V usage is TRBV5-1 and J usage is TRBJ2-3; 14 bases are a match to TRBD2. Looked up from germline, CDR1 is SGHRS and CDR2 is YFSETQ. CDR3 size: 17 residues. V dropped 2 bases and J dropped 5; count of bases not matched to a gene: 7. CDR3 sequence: CASSFSGLAGVQDTQYF. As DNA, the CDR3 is TGCGCCAGCAGCTTTTCGGGACTAGCGGGAGTTCAAGATACGCAGTATTTT. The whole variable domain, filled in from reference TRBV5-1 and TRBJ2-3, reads KAGVTQTPRYLIKTRGQQVTLSCSPISGHRSVSWYQQTPGQGLQFLFEYFSETQRNKGNFPGRFSGRQFSNSRSEMNVSTLELGDSALYLCASSFSGLAGVQDTQYFGPGTRLTVL.

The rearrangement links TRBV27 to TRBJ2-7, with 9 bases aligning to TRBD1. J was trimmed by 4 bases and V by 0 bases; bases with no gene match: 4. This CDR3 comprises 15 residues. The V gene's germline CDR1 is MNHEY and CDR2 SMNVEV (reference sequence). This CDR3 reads CASSLSGTGKYEQYF. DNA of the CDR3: TGTGCCAGCAGTTTATCTGGGACAGGGAAGTACGAGCAGTACTTC.

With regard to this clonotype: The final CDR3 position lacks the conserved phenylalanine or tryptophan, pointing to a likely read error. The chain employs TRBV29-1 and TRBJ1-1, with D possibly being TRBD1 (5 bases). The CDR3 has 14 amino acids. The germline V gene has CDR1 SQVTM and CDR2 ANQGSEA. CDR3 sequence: CSVAGGALKTEAFL. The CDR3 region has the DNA TGCAGCGTTGCCGGCGGGGCGCTGAAAACTGAAGCTTTCCTT.

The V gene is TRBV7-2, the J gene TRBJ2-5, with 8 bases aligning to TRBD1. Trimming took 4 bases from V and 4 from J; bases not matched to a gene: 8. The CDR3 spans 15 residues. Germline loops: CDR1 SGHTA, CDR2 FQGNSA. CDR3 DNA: TGTGCCAGCAGCTCAGGGGGCTGGACGCGAGAGACCCAGTACTTC. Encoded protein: CASSSGGWTRETQYF.

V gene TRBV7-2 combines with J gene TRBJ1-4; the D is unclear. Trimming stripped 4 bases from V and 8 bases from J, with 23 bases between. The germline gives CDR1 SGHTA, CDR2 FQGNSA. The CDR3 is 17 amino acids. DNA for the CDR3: TGTGCCAGCAGCTCATACTTGGGAGATGAGCAGGACGAAAAACTGTTTTTT. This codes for CASSSYLGDEQDEKLFF.

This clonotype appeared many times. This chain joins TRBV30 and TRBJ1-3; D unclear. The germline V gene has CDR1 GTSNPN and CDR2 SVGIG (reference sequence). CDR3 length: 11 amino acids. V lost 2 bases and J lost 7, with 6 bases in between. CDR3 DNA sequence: TGTGCCTGGAGTCCTGCCAACACCATATATTTT. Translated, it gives CAWSPANTIYF.

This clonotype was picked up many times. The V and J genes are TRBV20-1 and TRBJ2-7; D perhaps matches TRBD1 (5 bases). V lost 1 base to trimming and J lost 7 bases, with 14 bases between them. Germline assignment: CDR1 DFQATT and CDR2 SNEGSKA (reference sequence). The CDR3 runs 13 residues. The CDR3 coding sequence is TGCAGTGCTAGAGTACAGGACCTCGGGGAGCAGTACTTC. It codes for CSARVQDLGEQYF.